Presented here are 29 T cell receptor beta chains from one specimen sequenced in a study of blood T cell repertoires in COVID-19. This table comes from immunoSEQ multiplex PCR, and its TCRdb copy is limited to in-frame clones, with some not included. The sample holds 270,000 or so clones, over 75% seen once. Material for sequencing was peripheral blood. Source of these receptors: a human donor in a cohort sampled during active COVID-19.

This chain's CDR3 is CASSDVAGDSPLHF. DNA for the CDR3: TGTGCCAGCAGTGACGTCGCAGGGGATTCACCCCTCCACTTT. The chain links TRBV6-1 to TRBJ1-6, with D possibly being TRBD1 (6 bases). Trimming stripped 3 bases from V and 8 bases from J, with 11 bases between. The CDR3 runs 14 residues. Germline assignment: CDR1 MNHNS and CDR2 SASEGT.

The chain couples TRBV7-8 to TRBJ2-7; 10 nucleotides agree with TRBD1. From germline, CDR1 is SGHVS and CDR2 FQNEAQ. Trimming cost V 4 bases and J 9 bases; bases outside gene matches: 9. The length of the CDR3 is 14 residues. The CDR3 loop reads CASSSSAGTGAQYF. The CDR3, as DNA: TGTGCCAGCAGCTCCTCCGCCGGGACAGGGGCGCAGTACTTC. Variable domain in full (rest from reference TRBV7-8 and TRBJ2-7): GAGVSQSPRYKVAKRGQDVALRCDPISGHVSLFWYQQALGQGPEFLTYFQNEAQLDKSGLPSDRFFAERPEGSVSTLKIQRTQQEDSAVYLCASSSSAGTGAQYFGPGTRLTVT.

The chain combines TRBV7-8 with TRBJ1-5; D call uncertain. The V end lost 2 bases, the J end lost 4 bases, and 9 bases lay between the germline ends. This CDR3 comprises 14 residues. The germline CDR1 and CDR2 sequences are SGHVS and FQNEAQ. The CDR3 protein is CASSLSQVNQPQHF. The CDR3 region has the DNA TGTGCCAGCAGCTTATCCCAGGTGAATCAGCCCCAGCATTTT. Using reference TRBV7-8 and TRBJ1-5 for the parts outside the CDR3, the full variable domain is GAGVSQSPRYKVAKRGQDVALRCDPISGHVSLFWYQQALGQGPEFLTYFQNEAQLDKSGLPSDRFFAERPEGSVSTLKIQRTQQEDSAVYLCASSLSQVNQPQHFGDGTRLSIL.

CDR3 loop: CASSLRTSGETQYF. In DNA form, the CDR3 reads TGTGCCAGCAGCCTCCGGACTAGCGGAGAGACCCAGTACTTC. The rearrangement links TRBV9 to TRBJ2-5, with 10 bases matching TRBD2. This CDR3 has 14 amino acids. The V and J ends lost 4 bases and 4 bases, in that order; junction bases with no gene match: 4. Germline V gives CDR1 SGDLS, CDR2 YYNGEE.

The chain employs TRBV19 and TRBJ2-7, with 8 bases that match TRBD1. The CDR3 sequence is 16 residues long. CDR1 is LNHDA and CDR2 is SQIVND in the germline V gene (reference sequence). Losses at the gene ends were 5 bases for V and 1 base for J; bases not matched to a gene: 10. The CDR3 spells CASSYRTGRHSYEQYF. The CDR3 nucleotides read TGTGCCAGTAGTTACCGGACAGGGCGGCATTCCTACGAGCAGTACTTC.

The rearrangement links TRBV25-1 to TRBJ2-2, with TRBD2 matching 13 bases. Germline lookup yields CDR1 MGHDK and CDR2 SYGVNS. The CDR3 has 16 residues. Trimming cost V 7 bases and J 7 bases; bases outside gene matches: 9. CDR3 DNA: TGTGCCAGCATCATGGGACTAGCGGGAAAAATCGGGGAGCTGTTTTTT. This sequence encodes CASIMGLAGKIGELFF.

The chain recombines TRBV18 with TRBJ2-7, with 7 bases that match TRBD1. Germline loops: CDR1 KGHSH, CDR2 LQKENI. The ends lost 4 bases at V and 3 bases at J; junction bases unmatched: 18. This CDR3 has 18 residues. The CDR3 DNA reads TGTGCCAGCTCACTAAAATCCGGGACAGATCATAAACACTACGAGCAGTACTTC. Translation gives CASSLKSGTDHKHYEQYF.

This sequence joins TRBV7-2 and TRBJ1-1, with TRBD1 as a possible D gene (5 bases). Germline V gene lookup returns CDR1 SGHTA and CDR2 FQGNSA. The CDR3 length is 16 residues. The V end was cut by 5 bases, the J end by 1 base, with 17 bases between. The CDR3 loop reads CASSRRGQGRNTEAFF. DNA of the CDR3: TGTGCCAGCAGCCGGCGCGGTCAGGGAAGGAACACTGAAGCTTTCTTT.

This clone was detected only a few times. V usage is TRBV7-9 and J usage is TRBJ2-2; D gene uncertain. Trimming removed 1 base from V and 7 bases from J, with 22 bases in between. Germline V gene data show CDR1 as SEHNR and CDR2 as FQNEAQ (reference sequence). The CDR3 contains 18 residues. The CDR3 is CASSLGRVNGTFYGELFF. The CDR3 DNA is TGTGCCAGCAGCTTAGGCCGGGTCAACGGCACTTTCTACGGGGAGCTGTTTTTT.

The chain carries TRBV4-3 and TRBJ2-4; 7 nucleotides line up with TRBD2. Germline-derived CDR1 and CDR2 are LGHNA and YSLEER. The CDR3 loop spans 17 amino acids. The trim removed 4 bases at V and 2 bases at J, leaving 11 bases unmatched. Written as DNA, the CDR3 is TGCGCCAGCAGCCCAACCTGGGGGGGAGGGCCCAAAAACATTCAGTACTTC. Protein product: CASSPTWGGGPKNIQYF.

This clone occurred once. The CDR3 sequence is CASSRDRSNIQYF. The CDR3 DNA sequence: TGTGCCAGCAGCCGGGACAGATCAAACATTCAGTACTTC. This sequence joins TRBV14 and TRBJ2-4; 7 positions match TRBD1. Germline CDR1 and CDR2: SGHDN and FVKESK. With V trimmed by 4 bases and J by 6 bases, 3 bases remained unmatched. The CDR3 is 13 amino acids. Combining the CDR3 with reference TRBV14 and TRBJ2-4 gives the whole variable domain EAGVTQFPSHSVIEKGQTVTLRCDPISGHDNLYWYRRVMGKEIKFLLHFVKESKQDESGMPNNRFLAERTGGTYSTLKVQPAELEDSGVYFCASSRDRSNIQYFGAGTRLSVL.

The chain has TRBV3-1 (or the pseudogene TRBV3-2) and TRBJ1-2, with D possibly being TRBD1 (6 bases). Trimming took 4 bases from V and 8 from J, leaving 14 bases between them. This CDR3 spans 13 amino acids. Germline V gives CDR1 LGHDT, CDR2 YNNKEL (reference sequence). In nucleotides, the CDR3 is TGTGCCAGCAGCCCGAACAGGGAATCCGGCTACACCTTC. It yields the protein CASSPNRESGYTF.

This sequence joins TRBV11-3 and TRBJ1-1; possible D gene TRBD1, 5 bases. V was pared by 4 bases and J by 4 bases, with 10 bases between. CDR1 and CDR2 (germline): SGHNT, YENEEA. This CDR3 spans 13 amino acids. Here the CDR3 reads CASSSGLRTEAFF. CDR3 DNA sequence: TGTGCCAGCAGCTCGGGACTGCGCACTGAAGCTTTCTTT.

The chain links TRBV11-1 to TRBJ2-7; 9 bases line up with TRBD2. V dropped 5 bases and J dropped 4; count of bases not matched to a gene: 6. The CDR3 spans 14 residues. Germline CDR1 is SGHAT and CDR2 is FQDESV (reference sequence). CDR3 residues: CASSPSGRPYEQYF. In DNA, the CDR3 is TGTGCCAGCAGCCCGAGCGGGAGGCCTTACGAGCAGTACTTC.

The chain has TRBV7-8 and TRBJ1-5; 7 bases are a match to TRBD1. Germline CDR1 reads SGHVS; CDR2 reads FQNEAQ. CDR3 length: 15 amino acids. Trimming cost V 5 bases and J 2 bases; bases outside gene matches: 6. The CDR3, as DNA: TGTGCCAGCAGCCAAGGGGGCATTGGCAATCAGCCCCAGCATTTT. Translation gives CASSQGGIGNQPQHF.

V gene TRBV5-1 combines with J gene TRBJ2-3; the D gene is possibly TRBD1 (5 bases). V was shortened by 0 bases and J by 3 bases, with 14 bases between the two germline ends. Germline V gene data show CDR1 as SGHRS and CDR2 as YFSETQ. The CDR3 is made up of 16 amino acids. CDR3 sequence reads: CASSLGQGRRTDTQYF. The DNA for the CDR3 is TGCGCCAGCAGCTTGGGGCAGGGCCGTAGAACAGATACGCAGTATTTT.

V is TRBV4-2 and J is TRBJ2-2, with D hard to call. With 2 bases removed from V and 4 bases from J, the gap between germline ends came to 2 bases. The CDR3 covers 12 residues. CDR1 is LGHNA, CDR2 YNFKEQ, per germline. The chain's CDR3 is CASSQLTGELFF. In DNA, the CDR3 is TGTGCCAGCAGCCAACTCACCGGGGAGCTGTTTTTT.

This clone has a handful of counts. The CDR3 DNA sequence: TGTGCCAGCAGCAACGAGGGACTAGATGGGGAGACCCAGTACTTC. Amino acid sequence: CASSNEGLDGETQYF. The rearrangement joins TRBV7-3 to TRBJ2-5, with 8 bases identical to TRBD2. V lost 5 bases to trimming and J lost 5 bases; unmatched junction nucleotides: 10. This CDR3 has 15 residues. The germline gives CDR1 SGHTA, CDR2 FQGTGA. The full variable domain, rest sourced from reference TRBV7-3 and TRBJ2-5, is GAGVSQTPSNKVTEKGKYVELRCDPISGHTALYWYRQSLGQGPEFLIYFQGTGAADDSGLPNDRFFAVRPEGSVSTLKIQRTERGDSAVYLCASSNEGLDGETQYFGPGTRLLVL.

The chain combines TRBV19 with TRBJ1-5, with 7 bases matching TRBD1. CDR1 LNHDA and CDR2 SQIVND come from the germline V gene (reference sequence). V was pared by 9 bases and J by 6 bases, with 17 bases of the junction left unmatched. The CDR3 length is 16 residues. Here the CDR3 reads CASRDSGRQRSQPQHF. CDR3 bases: TGTGCCAGCCGGGACAGTGGGCGGCAGCGTAGTCAGCCCCAGCATTTT.

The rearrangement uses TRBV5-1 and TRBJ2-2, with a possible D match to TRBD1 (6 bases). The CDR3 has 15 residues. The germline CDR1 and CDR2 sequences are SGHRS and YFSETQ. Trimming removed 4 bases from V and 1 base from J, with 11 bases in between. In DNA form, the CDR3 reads TGCGCCAGCAGCAGGACAGTGGTGAACACCGGGGAGCTGTTTTTT. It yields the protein CASSRTVVNTGELFF.

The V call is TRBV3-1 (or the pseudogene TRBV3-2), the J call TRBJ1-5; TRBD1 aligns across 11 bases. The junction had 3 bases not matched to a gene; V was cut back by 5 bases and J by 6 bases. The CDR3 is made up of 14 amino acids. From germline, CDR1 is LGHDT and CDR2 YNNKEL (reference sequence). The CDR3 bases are TGTGCCAGCAGCGGGGACAGGGGGGGTCAGCCCCAGCATTTT. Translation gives CASSGDRGGQPQHF.

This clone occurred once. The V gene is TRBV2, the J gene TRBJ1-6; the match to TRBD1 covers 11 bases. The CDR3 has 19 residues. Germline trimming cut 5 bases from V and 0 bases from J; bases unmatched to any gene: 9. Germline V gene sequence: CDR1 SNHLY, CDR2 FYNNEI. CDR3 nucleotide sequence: TGTGCCAGCAGTCCGTCCCGGGACAGGGGGATCTCCTATAATTCACCCCTCCACTTT. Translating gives CASSPSRDRGISYNSPLHF.

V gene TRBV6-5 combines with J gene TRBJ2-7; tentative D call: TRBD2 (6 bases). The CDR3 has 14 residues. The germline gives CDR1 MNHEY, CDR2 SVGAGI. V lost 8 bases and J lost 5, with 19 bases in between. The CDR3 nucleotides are TGTGCCAGCGGTCTGATAGGGAGGATGGACGAGCAGTACTTC. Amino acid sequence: CASGLIGRMDEQYF.

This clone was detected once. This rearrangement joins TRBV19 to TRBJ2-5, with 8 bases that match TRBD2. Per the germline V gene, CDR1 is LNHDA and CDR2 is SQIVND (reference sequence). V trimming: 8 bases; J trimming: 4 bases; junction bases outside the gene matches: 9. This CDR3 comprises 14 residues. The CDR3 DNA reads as TGTGCCAGTCCGCCGGGACTAGTTTCAGAGACCCAGTACTTC. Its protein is CASPPGLVSETQYF.

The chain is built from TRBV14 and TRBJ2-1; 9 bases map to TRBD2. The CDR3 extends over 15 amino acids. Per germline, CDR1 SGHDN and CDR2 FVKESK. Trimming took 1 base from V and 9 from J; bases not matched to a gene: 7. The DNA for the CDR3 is TGTGCCAGCAGCCAAGTCCCTAGCGGGGCAGGTGAGCAGTTCTTC. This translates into CASSQVPSGAGEQFF.

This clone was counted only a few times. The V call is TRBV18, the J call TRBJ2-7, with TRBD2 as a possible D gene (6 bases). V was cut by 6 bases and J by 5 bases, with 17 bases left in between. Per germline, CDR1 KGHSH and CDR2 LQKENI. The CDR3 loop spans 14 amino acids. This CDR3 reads CASSFGGSFNEQYF. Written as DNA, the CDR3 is TGTGCCAGCTCTTTTGGGGGGAGTTTTAACGAGCAGTACTTC. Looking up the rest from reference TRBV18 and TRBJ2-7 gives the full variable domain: NAGVMQNPRHLVRRRGQEARLRCSPMKGHSHVYWYRQLPEEGLKFMVYLQKENIIDESGMPKERFSAEFPKEGPSILRIQQVVRGDSAAYFCASSFGGSFNEQYFGPGTRLTVT.

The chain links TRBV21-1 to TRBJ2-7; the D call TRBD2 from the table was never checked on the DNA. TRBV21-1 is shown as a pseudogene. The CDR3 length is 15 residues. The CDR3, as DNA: TGTGCCAGCATATACCGAGGGCCGCCTACCTACGAGCAGTACTTC. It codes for CASIYRGPPTYEQYF.

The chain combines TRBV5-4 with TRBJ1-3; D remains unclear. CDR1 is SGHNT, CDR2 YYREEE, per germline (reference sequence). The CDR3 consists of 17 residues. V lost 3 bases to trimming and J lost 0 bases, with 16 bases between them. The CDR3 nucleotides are TGTGCCAGCAGCTCCGGGGTGGGAATGGACTCTGGAAACACCATATATTTT. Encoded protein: CASSSGVGMDSGNTIYF.

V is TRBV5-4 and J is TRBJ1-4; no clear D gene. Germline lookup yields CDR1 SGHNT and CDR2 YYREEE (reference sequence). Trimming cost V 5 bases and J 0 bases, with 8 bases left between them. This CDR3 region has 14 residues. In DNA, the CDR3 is TGTGCCAGCAGGTCGGGAGCAACTAATGAAAAACTGTTTTTT. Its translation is CASRSGATNEKLFF.